This TCR beta chain was observed in a study of neoadjuvant anti-PD-1 for oral cavity cancer. The assay was immunoSEQ multiplex PCR, and TCRdb's table has in-frame clones only and misses some. The sample has roughly 67,000 clones; around 80% are singletons. V shed 5 bases and J shed 3 bases, with 23 bases lying between them. CDR1 is SGHRS, CDR2 YFSETQ, per germline. The CDR3 is made up of 17 amino acids. Patients had HPV-negative, locally advanced oral cavity squamous cell carcinoma. Here the sequenced sample was PBMCs, taken before nivolumab (anti-PD-1) treatment. This clonotype originated in a person between 40 and 79 years old with oral cavity squamous cell carcinoma. The chain combines TRBV5-1 with TRBJ1-2; possibly TRBD1 for D (6 bases). In nucleotides, the CDR3 is TGCGCCAGCAGGCTAACCGGGACACTAATCCGGGACTATGGCTACACCTTC. Its translation: CASRLTGTLIRDYGYTF.